The 4 T cell receptor beta chains presented below share a single source sample, sequenced in a study of blood T cell repertoires in COVID-19. Sequencing used immunoSEQ multiplex PCR; TCRdb keeps in-frame clones, though not all of them. Of fewer than 400,000 clones in the sample, roughly 87% were seen once. The specimen sequenced was PBMCs or T cells enriched from blood (not recorded which). Every receptor here comes from a woman younger than 35 who had recovered from COVID-19.

Only one count was recorded for this clone. This chain connects TRBV11-3 to TRBJ2-2; 8 nucleotides agree with TRBD1. The germline CDR1 and CDR2 sequences are SGHNT and YENEEA. CDR3 length: 17 amino acids. V trimming: 0 bases; J trimming: 5 bases; junction bases outside the gene matches: 8. The CDR3 is CASSLDRTGSRTGELFF. In DNA form, the CDR3 reads TGTGCCAGCAGCTTAGACAGGACAGGGTCACGAACCGGGGAGCTGTTTTTT. The full variable domain, with the rest looked up from reference TRBV11-3 and TRBJ2-2, is EAGVVQSPRYKIIEKKQPVAFWCNPISGHNTLYWYLQNLGQGPELLIRYENEEAVDDSQLPKDRFSAERLKGVDSTLKIQPAELGDSAVYLCASSLDRTGSRTGELFFGEGSRLTVL.

J is TRBJ2-1 and V is TRBV5-1; 12 positions match TRBD2. V dropped 4 bases and J dropped 7; count of bases not matched to a gene: 9. The CDR3 has 16 amino acids. Germline CDR1 and CDR2: SGHRS and YFSETQ. CDR3 sequence reads: CASSPHLAGGGNEQFF. The CDR3 nucleotides are TGCGCCAGCAGCCCCCATCTAGCGGGAGGGGGGAATGAGCAGTTCTTC.

There are a few counts of this clone. The CDR3 is CASRKTGRNQPQHF. CDR3 bases: TGTGCCAGCAGAAAAACAGGGCGCAATCAGCCCCAGCATTTT. The rearrangement joins TRBV6-5 to TRBJ1-5; D perhaps matches TRBD1 (6 bases). The V gene's germline CDR1 is MNHEY and CDR2 SVGAGI. This CDR3 is built from 14 residues. V lost 6 bases and J 2 bases, leaving 11 bases between the germline ends.

The J gene is TRBJ1-2, the V gene TRBV28, with TRBD1 as a possible D gene (5 bases). The CDR3 consists of 14 residues. Germline CDR1 reads MDHEN; CDR2 reads SYDVKM. Trimming took 2 bases from V and 2 from J, leaving 9 bases between them. The DNA of the CDR3 is TGTGCCAGCAGTTTAAACACAGGCAACTATGGCTACACCTTC. Translation gives CASSLNTGNYGYTF.